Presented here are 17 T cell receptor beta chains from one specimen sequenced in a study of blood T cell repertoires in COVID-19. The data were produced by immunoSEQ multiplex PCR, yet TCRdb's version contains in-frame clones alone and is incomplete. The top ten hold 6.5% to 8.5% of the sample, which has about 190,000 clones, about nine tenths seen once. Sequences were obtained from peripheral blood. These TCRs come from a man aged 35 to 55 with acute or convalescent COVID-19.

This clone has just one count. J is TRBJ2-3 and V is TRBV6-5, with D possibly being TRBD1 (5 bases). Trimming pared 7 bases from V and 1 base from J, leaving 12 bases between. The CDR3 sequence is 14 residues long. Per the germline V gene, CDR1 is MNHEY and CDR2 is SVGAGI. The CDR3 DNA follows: TGTGCCAGCAACCCCGGACACGGCACAGATACGCAGTATTTT. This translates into CASNPGHGTDTQYF.

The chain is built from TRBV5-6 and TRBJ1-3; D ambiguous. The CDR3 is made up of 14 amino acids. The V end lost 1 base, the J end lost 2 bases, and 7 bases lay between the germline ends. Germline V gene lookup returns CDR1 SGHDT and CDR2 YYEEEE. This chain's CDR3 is CASSLLQAGNTIYF. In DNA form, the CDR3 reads TGTGCCAGCAGCTTGTTGCAGGCTGGAAACACCATATATTTT.

The CDR3 sequence is CASSPPGVARSPLHF. For the CDR3, the DNA is TGTGCCAGCAGCCCCCCAGGGGTAGCAAGATCACCCCTCCACTTT. The rearrangement joins TRBV6-2 or TRBV6-3 to TRBJ1-6, with D maybe TRBD1 (6 bases). The CDR3 consists of 15 residues. The V and J ends lost 6 bases and 10 bases respectively, with 19 bases between them. Germline CDR1 is MNHEY and CDR2 is SVGEGT.

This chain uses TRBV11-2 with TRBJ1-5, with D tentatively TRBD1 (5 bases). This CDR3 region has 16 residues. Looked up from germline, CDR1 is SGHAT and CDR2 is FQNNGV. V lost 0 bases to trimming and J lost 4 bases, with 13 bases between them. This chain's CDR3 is CASSLDIGRANQPQHF. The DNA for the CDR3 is TGTGCCAGCAGCTTAGATATCGGCAGGGCTAATCAGCCCCAGCATTTT.

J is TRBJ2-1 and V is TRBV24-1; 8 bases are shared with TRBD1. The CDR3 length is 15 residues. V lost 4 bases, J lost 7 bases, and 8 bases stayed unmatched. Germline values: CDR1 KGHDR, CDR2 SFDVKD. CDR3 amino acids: CATSDHRTGSNEQFF. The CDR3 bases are TGTGCCACCAGTGACCATCGGACAGGGTCGAATGAGCAGTTCTTC.

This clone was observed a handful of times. In nucleotides, the CDR3 is TGTGCCAGCAGTTTCGGACAGGGTTTGTTCTATGGCTACACCTTC. Encoded protein: CASSFGQGLFYGYTF. The chain carries TRBV27 and TRBJ1-2, with 8 positions matching TRBD1. In germline, CDR1 is MNHEY, CDR2 SMNVEV (reference sequence). This CDR3 has 15 amino acids. J lost 4 bases, V lost 3 bases, and 7 bases had no gene match.

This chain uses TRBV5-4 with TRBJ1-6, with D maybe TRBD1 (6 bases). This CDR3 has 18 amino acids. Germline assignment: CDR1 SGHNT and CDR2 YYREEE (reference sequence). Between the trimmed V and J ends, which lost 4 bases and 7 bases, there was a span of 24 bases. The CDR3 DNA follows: TGTGCCAGCAGCGGGGTGTTTCCAGGGACATCTGGGAATTCACCCCTCCACTTT. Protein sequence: CASSGVFPGTSGNSPLHF.

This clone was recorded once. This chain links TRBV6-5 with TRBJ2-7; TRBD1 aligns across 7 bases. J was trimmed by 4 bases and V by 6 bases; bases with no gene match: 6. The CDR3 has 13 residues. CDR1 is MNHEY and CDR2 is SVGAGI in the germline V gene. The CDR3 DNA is TGTGCCAGCAGACCCGGGACAGCATACGAGCAGTACTTC. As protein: CASRPGTAYEQYF.

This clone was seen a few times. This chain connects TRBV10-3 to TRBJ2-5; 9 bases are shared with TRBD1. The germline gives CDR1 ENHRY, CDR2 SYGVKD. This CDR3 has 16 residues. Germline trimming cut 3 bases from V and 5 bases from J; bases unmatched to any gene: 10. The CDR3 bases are TGTGCCATCAGTGACAGGACAGGGGCTGGAAGGGAGACCCAGTACTTC. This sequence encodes CAISDRTGAGRETQYF.

The CDR3 DNA reads as TGTGCCAGCAGCTTGGGGACTAGCCGTGGGGAGACCCAGTACTTC. Translation gives CASSLGTSRGETQYF. This chain links TRBV5-4 with TRBJ2-5; TRBD2 matches at 8 bases. With V trimmed by 0 bases and J by 5 bases, 6 bases remained unmatched. This CDR3 contains 15 residues. The germline gives CDR1 SGHNT, CDR2 YYREEE (reference sequence).

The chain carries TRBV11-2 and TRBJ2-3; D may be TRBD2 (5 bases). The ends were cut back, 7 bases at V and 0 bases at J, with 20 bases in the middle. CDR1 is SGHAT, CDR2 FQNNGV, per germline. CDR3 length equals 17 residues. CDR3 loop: CASTERRSTTSTDTQYF. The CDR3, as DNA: TGTGCCAGCACGGAGAGGAGGTCAACTACTAGCACAGATACGCAGTATTTT.

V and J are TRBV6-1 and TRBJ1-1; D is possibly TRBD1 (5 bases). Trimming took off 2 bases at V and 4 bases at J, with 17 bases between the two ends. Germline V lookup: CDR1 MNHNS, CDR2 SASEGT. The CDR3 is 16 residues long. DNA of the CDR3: TGTGCCAGCAGTGAACAGCTGGGGGGACCTTTCACTGAAGCTTTCTTT. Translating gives CASSEQLGGPFTEAFF.

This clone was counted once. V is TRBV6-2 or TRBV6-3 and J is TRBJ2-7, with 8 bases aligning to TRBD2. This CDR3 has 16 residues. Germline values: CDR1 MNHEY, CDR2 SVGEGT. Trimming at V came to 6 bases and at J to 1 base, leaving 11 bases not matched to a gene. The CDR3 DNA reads TGTGCCAGCAGCCTTACCCGGGGGGGAGGATCCTACGAGCAGTACTTC. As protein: CASSLTRGGGSYEQYF.

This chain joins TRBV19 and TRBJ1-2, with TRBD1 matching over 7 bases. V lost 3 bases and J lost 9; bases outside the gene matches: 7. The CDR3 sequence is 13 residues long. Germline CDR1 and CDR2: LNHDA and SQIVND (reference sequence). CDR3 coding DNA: TGTGCCAGTAGTATCGTGACGACAGGGAGCTACACCTTC. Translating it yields CASSIVTTGSYTF.

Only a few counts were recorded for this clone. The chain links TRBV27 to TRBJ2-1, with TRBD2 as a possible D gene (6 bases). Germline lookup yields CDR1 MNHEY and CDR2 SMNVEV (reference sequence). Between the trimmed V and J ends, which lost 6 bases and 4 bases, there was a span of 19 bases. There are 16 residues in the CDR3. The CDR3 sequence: CASRPPGAQIYNEQFF. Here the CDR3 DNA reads TGTGCCAGCAGACCGCCGGGAGCCCAGATATACAATGAGCAGTTCTTC.

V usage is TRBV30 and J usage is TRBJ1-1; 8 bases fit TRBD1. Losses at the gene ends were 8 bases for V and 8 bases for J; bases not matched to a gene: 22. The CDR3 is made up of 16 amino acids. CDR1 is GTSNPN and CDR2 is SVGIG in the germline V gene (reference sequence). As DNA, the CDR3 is TGTGCCGGACGGACAGGGTCGGGGTGGGGGAAACGAGAAGCTTTCTTT. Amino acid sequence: CAGRTGSGWGKREAFF.

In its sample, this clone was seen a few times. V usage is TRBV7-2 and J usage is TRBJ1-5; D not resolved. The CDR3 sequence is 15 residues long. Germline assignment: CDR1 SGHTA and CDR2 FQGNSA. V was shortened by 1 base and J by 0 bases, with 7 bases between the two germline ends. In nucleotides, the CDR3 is TGTGCCAGCAGCTTAGACGGTTATAGCAATCAGCCCCAGCATTTT. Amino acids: CASSLDGYSNQPQHF.